The 8 T cell receptor beta chains presented below share a single source sample, sequenced in a study of CD8+ T cells in alopecia areata. cDNA serving as the sequencing template came from extracted, reverse transcribed RNA. TCRdb's copy holds only in-frame clones and misses some; the assay was immunoSEQ multiplex PCR. The sample contains 120,000 or so clones, 35% to 45% of which appear only once. Sample: CD4+ T cells sorted from blood. The receptor set was obtained from a human donor with alopecia areata.

This chain uses TRBV4-3 with TRBJ1-2; no reliable D call. Germline V gene lookup returns CDR1 LGHNA and CDR2 YSLEER. Between the trimmed V and J ends, which lost 0 bases and 1 base, there was a span of 9 bases. The CDR3 covers 15 residues. The DNA of the CDR3 is TGCGCCAGCAGCCAAGAATTGGGGTTTAACTATGGCTACACCTTC. This sequence encodes CASSQELGFNYGYTF.

This chain uses TRBV5-1 with TRBJ1-2, with 8 bases fitting TRBD1. Trimming at V came to 4 bases and at J to 7 bases, leaving 6 bases not matched to a gene. The CDR3 has 13 residues. Germline-derived CDR1 and CDR2 are SGHRS and YFSETQ. This CDR3 is CASSTDRGIGYTF. CDR3 nucleotide sequence: TGCGCCAGCAGCACCGACAGGGGAATTGGCTACACCTTC.

The rearrangement links TRBV28 to TRBJ1-1; possibly TRBD1 for D (5 bases). The germline CDR1 and CDR2 sequences are MDHEN and SYDVKM. The CDR3 length is 15 residues. V dropped 10 bases and J dropped 4 bases, with 22 bases sitting between them. The CDR3 nucleotides read TGTGCCACCCGTCGGGGGGACGGGCGGACCACTGAAGCTTTCTTT. As protein: CATRRGDGRTTEAFF.

The chain couples TRBV29-1 to TRBJ1-1, with 7 bases matching TRBD1. Trimming took 4 bases from V and 8 from J; bases not matched to a gene: 4. CDR3 size: 11 residues. Germline V CDR1 and CDR2: SQVTM, ANQGSEA. The CDR3 protein is CSVGQGPEAFF. CDR3 bases: TGCAGCGTTGGACAGGGCCCGGAAGCTTTCTTT.

The chain links TRBV7-9 to TRBJ1-1, with D possibly being TRBD1 (6 bases). The CDR3 totals 14 residues. Germline CDR1 SEHNR, CDR2 FQNEAQ (reference sequence). V lost 3 bases and J 3 bases, leaving 11 bases between the germline ends. As DNA, the CDR3 is TGTGCCAGCAGCTTGATGGGGGCCGACACTGAAGCTTTCTTT. Protein sequence: CASSLMGADTEAFF.

The CDR3 nucleotides read TGTGCCAGCAGCTTGGGCGGGGACCAAGAGACCCAGTACTTC. This encodes CASSLGGDQETQYF. This sequence joins TRBV5-6 and TRBJ2-5; D possibly corresponds to TRBD2 (6 bases). Germline CDR1 is SGHDT and CDR2 is YYEEEE. There are 14 residues in the CDR3. The germline V and J ends were trimmed by 0 bases and 0 bases, with 6 bases remaining between them.

The chain uses TRBV4-2 and TRBJ2-5; TRBD2 matches 9 bases. The germline CDR1 and CDR2 sequences are LGHNA and YNFKEQ. The CDR3 is 17 residues long. J was trimmed by 8 bases and V by 0 bases; bases with no gene match: 13. CDR3 loop: CASSQDQASTSGPTQYF. In nucleotides, the CDR3 is TGTGCCAGCAGCCAAGATCAGGCCTCGACTAGCGGACCTACCCAGTACTTC.

This rearrangement joins TRBV27 to TRBJ2-7; D tentatively reads TRBD1 or TRBD2 (6 bases each). From germline, CDR1 is MNHEY and CDR2 SMNVEV (reference sequence). The V end was cut by 5 bases, the J end by 3 bases, with 8 bases between. The CDR3 has 12 amino acids. CDR3 DNA sequence: TGTGCCAGCAGTAAGGGGGGCTACGAGCAGTACTTC. This gives the protein CASSKGGYEQYF.